Following are 26 T cell receptor beta chains from one sample sequenced in a study of blood T cell repertoires in COVID-19. Only in-frame clones appear in the TCRdb table, and some are missing; sequencing was by immunoSEQ multiplex PCR. The sample lists nearly 200,000 clones, about 80% seen once, with less than 8.5% in the top ten. Sequencing was performed on PBMCs or T cells enriched from blood (not recorded which). The receptors were gathered from a man aged 40-50 years who had recovered from COVID-19.

The gene calls are TRBV5-6 and TRBJ1-3; a possible D gene is TRBD1 (6 bases). Germline V gene data show CDR1 as SGHDT and CDR2 as YYEEEE. The CDR3 covers 16 residues. V gave up 3 bases and J gave up 2 bases, with 15 bases separating them. The CDR3 protein is CASSSTGNMAGNTIYF. The CDR3 DNA reads TGTGCCAGCAGCTCCACAGGGAATATGGCTGGAAACACCATATATTTT. The full variable domain, rest sourced from reference TRBV5-6 and TRBJ1-3, is DAGVTQSPTHLIKTRGQQVTLRCSPKSGHDTVSWYQQALGQGPQFIFQYYEEEERQRGNFPDRFSGHQFPNYSSELNVNALLLGDSALYLCASSSTGNMAGNTIYFGEGSWLTVV.

Points on this clone: The germline gene is not matched at one end of the junction; a read error may be the cause. The chain uses TRBV6-4 and TRBJ2-7, with a possible D match to TRBD2 (5 bases). CDR1 is MRHNA, CDR2 SNTAGT, per germline. The CDR3 totals 14 residues. Written as DNA, the CDR3 is TGTGCCAGCAGTGGGGAGTCCCGGATTCGCCTCAGAATCTTC. It encodes CASSGESRIRLRIF.

The table lists this clone with a count of one. V and J are TRBV4-2 and TRBJ1-3, with 9 bases matching TRBD1. CDR1 and CDR2 from the germline V gene are LGHNA and YNFKEQ. The CDR3 is made up of 16 amino acids. Losses at the gene ends were 0 bases for V and 4 bases for J; bases not matched to a gene: 4. CDR3 sequence reads: CASSQEGTGHGNTIYF. The CDR3 coding sequence is TGTGCCAGCAGCCAAGAGGGGACAGGGCACGGAAACACCATATATTTT.

The chain couples TRBV29-1 to TRBJ2-3, with 7 bases aligning to TRBD1. This CDR3 contains 15 residues. Germline V gene lookup returns CDR1 SQVTM and CDR2 ANQGSEA. Trimming removed 4 bases from V and 0 bases from J; junction bases left unmatched: 7. CDR3 in amino acids: CSVVTGTASTDTQYF. The CDR3 DNA is TGCAGCGTTGTTACCGGGACAGCTAGCACAGATACGCAGTATTTT.

The V gene is TRBV5-1, the J gene TRBJ1-1; TRBD1 aligns across 9 bases. In germline, CDR1 is SGHRS, CDR2 YFSETQ. V lost 0 bases, J lost 3 bases, and 3 bases stayed unmatched. The CDR3 sequence is 15 residues long. CDR3 loop: CASSLGDRADTEAFF. The CDR3 nucleotides are TGCGCCAGCAGCTTGGGGGACAGGGCGGACACTGAAGCTTTCTTT.

This clone was detected once. This chain's CDR3 is CASSFYAGQGYEKLFF. In nucleotides, the CDR3 is TGTGCCAGCAGCTTTTATGCGGGACAGGGATACGAAAAACTGTTTTTT. The chain combines TRBV5-4 with TRBJ1-4; TRBD1 agrees at 9 bases. J lost 8 bases, V lost 2 bases, and 10 bases had no gene match. The CDR3 runs 16 residues. Germline V gives CDR1 SGHNT, CDR2 YYREEE (reference sequence).

The rearrangement links TRBV7-9 to TRBJ1-2; weak D call: TRBD1 (6 bases). The V end lost 3 bases, the J end lost 7 bases, and 18 bases lay between the germline ends. Germline CDR1 is SEHNR and CDR2 is FQNEAQ (reference sequence). The CDR3 runs to 15 residues. The CDR3 DNA follows: TGTGCCAGCAGCTTCATCCGCCGGGGGGCGGGTGGCTACACCTTC. This gives the protein CASSFIRRGAGGYTF.

The V and J genes are TRBV7-4 and TRBJ2-7; 10 nucleotides line up with TRBD1. This CDR3 is 19 amino acids long. Germline assignment: CDR1 SGHVT and CDR2 SQSDAQ. V lost 2 bases to trimming and J lost 2 bases; unmatched junction nucleotides: 15. CDR3 sequence: CASSLRRGSGTGVAYEQYF. The DNA of the CDR3 is TGTGCCAGCAGCTTAAGGAGGGGATCCGGGACAGGGGTGGCCTACGAGCAGTACTTC.

A note on this clone: Relative to the germline gene, one junction end is altered; a read error may explain this. The rearrangement uses TRBV7-7 and TRBJ1-1; D is possibly TRBD1 (5 bases). This CDR3 spans 13 amino acids. The germline V gene encodes CDR1 SSHAT and CDR2 FNYEAQ (reference sequence). The chain's CDR3 is CASRISRATEAFF. The CDR3 DNA is TGTGCTAGCAGGATAAGCAGGGCCACTGAAGCTTTCTTT.

The chain combines TRBV7-2 with TRBJ2-6; tentative D call: TRBD2 (5 bases). CDR3 length equals 15 residues. V was shortened by 0 bases and J by 2 bases, with 5 bases between the two germline ends. Germline V gene sequence: CDR1 SGHTA, CDR2 FQGNSA. The CDR3 DNA sequence: TGTGCCAGCAGCTTAGCCGGGACTGGGGCCAACGTCCTGACTTTC. It specifies CASSLAGTGANVLTF.

J is TRBJ1-1 and V is TRBV7-2, with 7 nucleotides matching TRBD1. V lost 7 bases to trimming and J lost 1 base; unmatched junction nucleotides: 21. This CDR3 is 19 amino acids long. Germline values: CDR1 SGHTA, CDR2 FQGNSA. CDR3 region: CASNFHRGRGYLENTEAFF. The CDR3 DNA follows: TGTGCCAGCAACTTCCATAGGGGCAGGGGGTACCTAGAGAACACTGAAGCTTTCTTT.

The genes are TRBV19 and TRBJ1-3; D uncertain. This CDR3 is built from 14 residues. CDR1 is LNHDA, CDR2 SQIVND, per germline (reference sequence). Between the trimmed V and J ends, which lost 4 bases and 2 bases, there was a span of 9 bases. The CDR3 spells CASSKPEAGNTIYF. The CDR3 DNA reads as TGTGCCAGTAGTAAGCCAGAGGCTGGAAACACCATATATTTT.

This rearrangement joins TRBV5-1 to TRBJ2-1; D possibly corresponds to TRBD1 (6 bases). The germline CDR1 and CDR2 sequences are SGHRS and YFSETQ. The CDR3 has 15 residues. Trimming removed 4 bases at V and 3 bases at J, with 14 bases between. CDR3 loop: CASSVGQTIYNEQFF. Written as DNA, the CDR3 is TGCGCCAGCAGCGTCGGACAGACGATCTACAATGAGCAGTTCTTC.

CDR3 in amino acids: CSVFGTGLDTQYF. The CDR3 DNA reads TGCAGCGTCTTCGGGACAGGGCTAGATACGCAGTATTTT. The V call is TRBV29-1, the J call TRBJ2-3, with TRBD1 identical over 9 bases. This CDR3 has 13 residues. Germline CDR1 is SQVTM and CDR2 is ANQGSEA. Losses at the gene ends were 6 bases for V and 5 bases for J; bases not matched to a gene: 6.

The chain has TRBV27 and TRBJ1-6, with D hard to call. Trimming stripped 5 bases from V and 7 bases from J, with 12 bases between. CDR3 size: 14 residues. The V gene's germline CDR1 is MNHEY and CDR2 SMNVEV (reference sequence). In nucleotides, the CDR3 is TGTGCCAGCAGTCCTTGGTCCGGGAATTCACCCCTCCACTTT. Translating it yields CASSPWSGNSPLHF.

The CDR3 sequence is CASSVTGTELEAQHF. The DNA for the CDR3 is TGTGCCAGCAGCGTAACCGGGACAGAGCTGGAAGCCCAGCATTTT. This chain connects TRBV7-8 to TRBJ1-5; 7 nucleotides match TRBD1. J gave up 11 bases and V 5 bases, and 15 bases lay outside the gene matches. Looked up from germline, CDR1 is SGHVS and CDR2 is FQNEAQ. The CDR3 totals 15 residues. Complete variable domain (other parts from reference TRBV7-8 and TRBJ1-5): GAGVSQSPRYKVAKRGQDVALRCDPISGHVSLFWYQQALGQGPEFLTYFQNEAQLDKSGLPSDRFFAERPEGSVSTLKIQRTQQEDSAVYLCASSVTGTELEAQHFGDGTRLSIL.

There are a few counts of this clone. The genes are TRBV2 and TRBJ1-5, with 8 bases lining up with TRBD1. The CDR3 is 16 amino acids. The junction had 11 bases not matched to a gene; V was cut back by 6 bases and J by 4 bases. Per germline, CDR1 SNHLY and CDR2 FYNNEI. The CDR3 DNA is TGTGCCAGCAGGGACGGGACAGGAGGTACGAATCAGCCCCAGCATTTT. Residues: CASRDGTGGTNQPQHF.

This chain joins TRBV19 and TRBJ2-3, with TRBD2 matching over 14 bases. CDR1 and CDR2 (germline): LNHDA, SQIVND (reference sequence). The CDR3 extends over 18 amino acids. The V and J ends lost 3 bases and 1 base, in that order; junction bases with no gene match: 6. The CDR3, as DNA: TGTGCCAGTAGTATCAGACTAGCGGGGGGGCCCCGCACAGATACGCAGTATTTT. Translated, it gives CASSIRLAGGPRTDTQYF. Full variable domain (remainder filled in from reference TRBV19 and TRBJ2-3): DGGITQSPKYLFRKEGQNVTLSCEQNLNHDAMYWYRQDPGQGLRLIYYSQIVNDFQKGDIAEGYSVSREKKESFPLTVTSAQKNPTAFYLCASSIRLAGGPRTDTQYFGPGTRLTVL.

CDR3 residues: CASSTRRTGGPDEQYF. The CDR3 DNA is TGTGCCAGTAGTACCCGTAGGACAGGGGGCCCGGACGAGCAGTACTTC. V is TRBV19 and J is TRBJ2-7; 11 positions agree with TRBD1. The CDR3 spans 16 residues. The V and J ends lost 4 bases and 5 bases, in that order; junction bases with no gene match: 10. Germline-derived CDR1 and CDR2 are LNHDA and SQIVND (reference sequence).

CDR3: CATFGQPYGHEQFF. The DNA of the CDR3 is TGTGCCACCTTCGGACAACCCTATGGCCATGAGCAGTTCTTC. This rearrangement joins TRBV6-5 to TRBJ2-1, with D tentatively TRBD1 (5 bases). This CDR3 region has 14 residues. Germline loops: CDR1 MNHEY, CDR2 SVGAGI. The V and J ends lost 10 bases and 8 bases respectively, with 21 bases between them.

CDR3 amino acids: CASSPSSNTEAFF. The CDR3 nucleotides read TGTGCCAGCAGCCCCTCCAGTAACACTGAAGCTTTCTTT. The rearrangement links TRBV3-1 (or the pseudogene TRBV3-2) to TRBJ1-1; D gene uncertain. V was cut by 4 bases and J by 2 bases, with 8 bases left in between. CDR1 and CDR2 (germline): LGHDT, YNNKEL (reference sequence). The CDR3 is made up of 13 amino acids.

This chain links TRBV12-3 or TRBV12-4 with TRBJ1-2; TRBD1 agrees at 7 bases. This CDR3 region has 12 residues. V gave up 7 bases and J gave up 8 bases; unmatched junction bases: 7. The CDR3 DNA is TGTGCCAGCAACAGGGGAGGTAGGGGCTACACCTTC. This gives the protein CASNRGGRGYTF.

The chain joins TRBV28 to TRBJ2-7; TRBD1 aligns across 9 bases. V trimming: 4 bases; J trimming: 6 bases; junction bases outside the gene matches: 10. The CDR3 totals 15 residues. Germline CDR1 is MDHEN and CDR2 is SYDVKM. CDR3 in DNA: TGTGCCAGCAGTTCGTCAGGACAGGGGCCACCCGAGCAGTACTTC. It specifies CASSSSGQGPPEQYF.

The chain carries TRBV5-1 and TRBJ1-1; a possible D gene is TRBD1 (5 bases). Germline-derived CDR1 and CDR2 are SGHRS and YFSETQ. Trimming shortened V by 4 bases and J by 1 base, and 11 bases separated the two germline ends. The CDR3 has 14 residues. The CDR3 nucleotides are TGCGCCAGCAGCGAACAGGTCCGGAACACTGAAGCTTTCTTT. It yields the protein CASSEQVRNTEAFF.

J is TRBJ1-1 and V is TRBV14, with 7 bases that match TRBD1. Germline V gene lookup returns CDR1 SGHDN and CDR2 FVKESK. The CDR3 covers 15 residues. V lost 1 base and J lost 4; bases outside the gene matches: 6. The CDR3 DNA follows: TGTGCCAGCAGCCAAGGCAGACACAGGGGCACTGAAGCTTTCTTT. Encoded protein: CASSQGRHRGTEAFF.

This rearrangement joins TRBV5-1 to TRBJ1-3; D possibly corresponds to TRBD1 (6 bases). This CDR3 region has 13 residues. The germline V and J ends were trimmed by 2 bases and 3 bases, with 6 bases remaining between them. The germline V gene encodes CDR1 SGHRS and CDR2 YFSETQ. CDR3 protein: CASSLGGGNTIYF. The CDR3 DNA is TGCGCCAGCAGCTTAGGGGGTGGAAACACCATATATTTT.